Listed below are T cell receptor beta chains from one sample, sequenced in a study of cytomegalovirus exposure and HLA in healthy donors. Data came from immunoSEQ multiplex PCR; TCRdb stores just in-frame clones and leaves some out. The data hold fewer than 200,000 clones, with 82% observed a single time. The material sequenced was PBMCs. The receptors stem from a male donor in good health and CMV-seronegative. Both conserved end residues are part of each CDR3. A D gene is named only where the DNA matches it firmly. Size is omitted from some rows. Given values are once, few, many or a class for expanded clones.

J gene: TRBJ1-2; clone size: .; D gene: .; V gene: TRBV5-6; CDR3 DNA: TGTGCCAGCAGCCCGGGGGGCGGCTATGGCTACACCTTC; CDR3 protein: CASSPGGGYGYTF
J gene: TRBJ2-7; clone size: .; D gene: .; V gene: TRBV6-5; CDR3 DNA: TGTGCCAGCAGTTACTCTTACAGAAGCTCCTACGAGCAGTACTTC; CDR3 protein: CASSYSYRSSYEQYF
J gene: TRBJ2-2; clone size: .; D gene: .; V gene: TRBV12-5; CDR3 DNA: TGTGCTAGTGGTACTACGACGGGACTCTCCCAGCAGAACACCGGGGAGCTGTTTTTT; CDR3 protein: CASGTTTGLSQQNTGELFF
J gene: TRBJ2-3; clone size: .; D gene: .; V gene: TRBV7-3; CDR3 DNA: TGTGCCAGCAGCCCATCGGGCACAGATACGCAGTATTTT; CDR3 protein: CASSPSGTDTQYF
J gene: TRBJ2-3; clone size: .; D gene: .; V gene: TRBV27; CDR3 DNA: TGTGCCAGCAGTCCGGGGGGCAGAGATACGCAGTATTTT; CDR3 protein: CASSPGGRDTQYF
J gene: TRBJ2-3; clone size: .; D gene: TRBD2; V gene: TRBV9; CDR3 DNA: TGTGCCAGCAGCCTAGCCATTAGCGGGACGGGCACAGATACGCAGTATTTT; CDR3 protein: CASSLAISGTGTDTQYF
J gene: TRBJ2-7; clone size: .; D gene: .; V gene: TRBV6-1; CDR3 DNA: TGTGCCAGCAGTGCTACCTCGGGGGACTACGAGCAGTACTTC; CDR3 protein: CASSATSGDYEQYF
J gene: TRBJ1-2; clone size: .; D gene: TRBD1; V gene: TRBV19; CDR3 DNA: TGTGCCAGTAGACGCCCAACAGGGGGAGGTAACTATGGCTACACCTTC; CDR3 protein: CASRRPTGGGNYGYTF
J gene: TRBJ1-1; clone size: .; D gene: TRBD1; V gene: TRBV27; CDR3 DNA: TGTGCCAGCAGTTCAGTGGACAGGAAAGCTTTCTTT; CDR3 protein: CASSSVDRKAFF
J gene: TRBJ2-7; clone size: .; D gene: TRBD2; V gene: TRBV7-6; CDR3 DNA: TGTGCCAGCAGCTTAGATGCGGGAGCAAGGTACTTC; CDR3 protein: CASSLDAGARYF
J gene: TRBJ2-2; clone size: few; D gene: TRBD1; V gene: TRBV19; CDR3 DNA: TGTGCCAGTAGTATGGGGACAGGGGGCGCGAATGCCGGGGAGCTGTTTTTT; CDR3 protein: CASSMGTGGANAGELFF
J gene: TRBJ1-1; clone size: few; D gene: .; V gene: TRBV7-9; CDR3 DNA: TGTGCCAGCAGCGGCAAAGGGGCCTCGAACACTGAAGCTTTCTTT; CDR3 protein: CASSGKGASNTEAFF
J gene: TRBJ1-5; clone size: .; D gene: .; V gene: TRBV7-8; CDR3 DNA: TGTGCCAGCAGCTTAGCGAGTATACAGGTGAATCAGCCCCAGCATTTT; CDR3 protein: CASSLASIQVNQPQHF
J gene: TRBJ1-2; clone size: .; D gene: .; V gene: TRBV27; CDR3 DNA: TGTGCCAGCAGTCCGTCCGACAGGATTAATAACTATGGCTACACCTTC; CDR3 protein: CASSPSDRINNYGYTF
J gene: TRBJ1-5; clone size: .; D gene: .; V gene: TRBV7-8; CDR3 DNA: TGTGCCAGCAGCTTAGACAGGGACGGTCAGCCCCAGCATTTT; CDR3 protein: CASSLDRDGQPQHF
J gene: TRBJ2-7; clone size: .; D gene: TRBD1; V gene: TRBV5-6; CDR3 DNA: TGTGCCAGCAGCTTAGACGACAGGGGCTACGAGCAGTACTTC; CDR3 protein: CASSLDDRGYEQYF
J gene: TRBJ1-2; clone size: .; D gene: .; V gene: TRBV4-3; CDR3 DNA: TGCGCCAGCAGCCAAGGCGGCGGGTATGGCTACACCTTC; CDR3 protein: CASSQGGGYGYTF
J gene: TRBJ1-2; clone size: once; D gene: TRBD1; V gene: TRBV7-9; CDR3 DNA: TGTGCCAGCAGACAAAGGCCGGGACAGGCGAAATTGTATGGCTACACCTTC; CDR3 protein: CASRQRPGQAKLYGYTF
J gene: TRBJ2-1; clone size: .; D gene: .; V gene: TRBV9; CDR3 DNA: TGTGCCAGCAGCGTAGGGGGGGTTGGGGGAGATGAACAGTTCTTC; CDR3 protein: CASSVGGVGGDEQFF
J gene: TRBJ2-1; clone size: .; D gene: TRBD2; V gene: TRBV9; CDR3 DNA: TGTGCCAGCAGCGTAGTTGGGTCCGGGAGGGGCGACAATGAGCAGTTCTTC; CDR3 protein: CASSVVGSGRGDNEQFF
J gene: TRBJ2-3; clone size: once; D gene: TRBD2; V gene: TRBV27; CDR3 DNA: TGTGCCAGCAGCTTCTCGACTAGCGGGATCACAGATACGCAGTATTTT; CDR3 protein: CASSFSTSGITDTQYF
J gene: TRBJ2-5; clone size: .; D gene: TRBD2; V gene: TRBV9; CDR3 DNA: TGTGCCAGCAGCTACGGGGGGACTAGCGAGACCCAGTACTTC; CDR3 protein: CASSYGGTSETQYF
J gene: TRBJ1-2; clone size: few; D gene: .; V gene: TRBV2; CDR3 DNA: TGTGCCAGCAGTGAACAGAACTATGGCTACACCTTC; CDR3 protein: CASSEQNYGYTF
J gene: TRBJ2-1; clone size: once; D gene: .; V gene: TRBV2; CDR3 DNA: TGTGCCAGCAGTGACAGCGCACTCTACAATGAGCAGTTCTTC; CDR3 protein: CASSDSALYNEQFF
J gene: TRBJ1-6; clone size: .; D gene: .; V gene: TRBV6-1; CDR3 DNA: TGTGCCAGCAGTGGCGGACAGAGCGGCTCCTATAATTCACCCCTCCACTTT; CDR3 protein: CASSGGQSGSYNSPLHF
J gene: TRBJ1-1; clone size: .; D gene: .; V gene: TRBV7-2; CDR3 DNA: TGTGCCAGCAGCTTAGGTGGGACTGTGAACACTGAAGCTTTCTTT; CDR3 protein: CASSLGGTVNTEAFF